This T cell receptor (beta chain) was observed in a study of T cell responses to AZD1222 COVID-19 vaccine. Study findings and constraints: CD4 TCRs associated with vaccination spanned spike, dominating at 160-218 and 743-854. The donor cohort was predominantly white British with a female majority, and clonal diversity may have been underestimated.

Turning to this clone: What it binds is unknown. The identical CDR3 is also encoded by other nucleotide sequences in the sample.

Method: immunoSEQ multiplex PCR; TCRdb's copy keeps in-frame clones and lacks some. The data show about 200,000 clones, with roughly 91% seen just once and approximately 1% held by the top ten. This receptor was identified in an adult in good health. The sample was peripheral blood, taken on day 0 of MenACWY control vaccination.

CDR3 sequence (DNA): TGTGCCAGCTCGCCCAACAGGGGAGAGACCCAGTACTTC. Protein: CASSPNRGETQYF. This chain uses TRBV18 with TRBJ2-5, with 7 bases fitting TRBD1. From germline, CDR1 is KGHSH and CDR2 LQKENI. The CDR3 totals 13 residues. Trimming at V came to 6 bases and at J to 4 bases, leaving 5 bases not matched to a gene.